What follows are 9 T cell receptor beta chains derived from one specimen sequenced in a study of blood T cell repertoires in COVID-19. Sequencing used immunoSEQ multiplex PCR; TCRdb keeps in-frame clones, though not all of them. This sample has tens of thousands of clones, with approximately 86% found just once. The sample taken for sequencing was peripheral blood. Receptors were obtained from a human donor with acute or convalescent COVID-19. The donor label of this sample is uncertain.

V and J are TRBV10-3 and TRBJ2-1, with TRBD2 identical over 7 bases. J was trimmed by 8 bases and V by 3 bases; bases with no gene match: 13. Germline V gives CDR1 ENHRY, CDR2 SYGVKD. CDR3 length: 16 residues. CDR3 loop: CAISEPLAGAHYEQFF. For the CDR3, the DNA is TGTGCCATCAGTGAACCCCTGGCGGGAGCCCACTATGAGCAGTTCTTC.

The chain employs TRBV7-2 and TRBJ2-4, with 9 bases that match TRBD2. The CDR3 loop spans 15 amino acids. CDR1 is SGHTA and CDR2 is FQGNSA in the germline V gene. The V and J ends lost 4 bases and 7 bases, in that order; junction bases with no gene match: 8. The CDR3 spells CASSSEGTSQNIQYF. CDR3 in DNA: TGTGCCAGCAGCTCAGAGGGGACTAGCCAGAACATTCAGTACTTC.

DNA of the CDR3: TGCGCCAGCAGCGTAACCGGGACAGGGGGCTGGGAGACCCAGTACTTC. It codes for CASSVTGTGGWETQYF. V and J are TRBV5-1 and TRBJ2-5, with 12 bases fitting TRBD1. The J segment lost 5 bases and the V segment lost 4 bases, leaving 9 bases of the junction unmatched. The CDR3 contains 16 residues. The germline CDR1 and CDR2 sequences are SGHRS and YFSETQ.

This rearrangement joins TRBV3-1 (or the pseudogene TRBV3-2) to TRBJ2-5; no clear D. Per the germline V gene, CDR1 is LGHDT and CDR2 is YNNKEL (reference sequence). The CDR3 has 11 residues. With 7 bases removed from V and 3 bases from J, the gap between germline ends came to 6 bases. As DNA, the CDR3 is TGTGCCAGCACCGGAGAAGAGACCCAGTACTTC. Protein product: CASTGEETQYF.

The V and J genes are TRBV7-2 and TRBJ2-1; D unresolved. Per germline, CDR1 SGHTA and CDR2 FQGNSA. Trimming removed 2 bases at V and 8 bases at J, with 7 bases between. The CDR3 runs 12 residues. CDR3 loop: CASSLLLDEQFF. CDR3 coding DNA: TGTGCCAGCAGCTTATTACTGGATGAGCAGTTCTTC.

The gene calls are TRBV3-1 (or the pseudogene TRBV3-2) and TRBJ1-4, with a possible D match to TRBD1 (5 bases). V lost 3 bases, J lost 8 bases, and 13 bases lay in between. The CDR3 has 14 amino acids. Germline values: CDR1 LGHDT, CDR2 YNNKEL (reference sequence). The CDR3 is CASSHGQGREKLFF. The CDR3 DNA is TGTGCCAGCAGCCATGGGCAGGGTAGAGAAAAACTGTTTTTT.

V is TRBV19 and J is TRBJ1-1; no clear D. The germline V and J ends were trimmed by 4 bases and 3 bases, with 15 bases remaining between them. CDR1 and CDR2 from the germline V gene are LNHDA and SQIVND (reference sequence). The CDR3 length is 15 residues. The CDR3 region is CASSTRTLRDTEAFF. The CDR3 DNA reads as TGTGCCAGTAGTACCCGGACTTTGCGGGACACTGAAGCTTTCTTT.

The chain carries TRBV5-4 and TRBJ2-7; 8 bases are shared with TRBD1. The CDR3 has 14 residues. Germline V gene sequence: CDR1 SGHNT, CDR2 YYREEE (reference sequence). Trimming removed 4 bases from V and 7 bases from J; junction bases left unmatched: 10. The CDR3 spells CASSNGQGRMEQYF. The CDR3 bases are TGTGCCAGCAGCAACGGACAGGGCCGGATGGAGCAGTACTTC.

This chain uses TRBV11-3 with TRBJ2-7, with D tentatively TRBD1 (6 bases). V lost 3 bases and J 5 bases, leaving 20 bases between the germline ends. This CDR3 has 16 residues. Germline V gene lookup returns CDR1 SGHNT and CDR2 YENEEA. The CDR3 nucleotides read TGTGCCAGCAGCTTCGGAGCAGGGCAGGGGTACCACGAGCAGTACTTC. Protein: CASSFGAGQGYHEQYF.